The sequence of this T cell receptor (beta chain) was determined in a study of patients and donors after allogeneic stem cell transplantation. TCRdb re-called the RT-PCR reads with MiXCR, one entry per CDR3 protein. The table lists about a million distinct CDR3 sequences, roughly 18% of them singletons. J gave up 4 bases and V 3 bases, and 10 bases lay outside the gene matches. There are 17 residues in the CDR3. The V and J genes are TRBV12-3 or TRBV12-4 and TRBJ2-2; TRBD2 agrees at 8 bases. Sequencing was done on a sample of blood, either unsorted or a sorted T cell fraction (not recorded which). The origin of this receptor is a human donor who was either an allogeneic HSCT recipient or a stem cell or donor lymphocyte infusion donor (not recorded which). It is not recorded whose cells these are; they may come from a transplant donor. CDR3 in DNA: TGTGCCAGCAGTTTTCTTGTTCGGGAGGGAGGCACCGGGGAGCTGTTTTTT. Its protein is CASSFLVREGGTGELFF.